A single sample is the source of the 6 T cell receptor beta chains below, sequenced in a study of cytomegalovirus exposure and HLA in healthy donors. The study ran its PCR with 60 Vbeta and 13 Jbeta primers. TCRdb's table, derived via immunoSEQ multiplex PCR, lists solely in-frame clones and lacks some. The data show 150,000 to 200,000 clones, 60% to 85% seen once. The source material was PBMCs. These receptors originate from a woman between 35 and 50 years old in good health and CMV-seronegative.

The chain couples TRBV6-5 to TRBJ1-2, with 8 bases lining up with TRBD1. Germline V lookup: CDR1 MNHEY, CDR2 SVGAGI. This CDR3 comprises 14 residues. Trimming cost V 6 bases and J 8 bases; bases outside gene matches: 11. CDR3 region: CASSSIKTGDGYTF. The CDR3 region has the DNA TGTGCCAGCAGCTCCATCAAGACAGGGGACGGCTACACCTTC.

J is TRBJ1-1 and V is TRBV6-6; TRBD1 agrees at 9 bases. Germline values: CDR1 MNHNY, CDR2 SVGAGI (reference sequence). The CDR3 contains 16 residues. The J segment lost 0 bases and the V segment lost 2 bases, leaving 4 bases of the junction unmatched. CDR3 region: CASSYGTGSMNTEAFF. Here the CDR3 DNA reads TGTGCCAGCAGTTACGGGACAGGGTCAATGAACACTGAAGCTTTCTTT.

The chain carries TRBV11-3 and TRBJ2-7, with 7 nucleotides matching TRBD1. The germline CDR1 and CDR2 sequences are SGHNT and YENEEA. The CDR3 is made up of 14 amino acids. With V trimmed by 5 bases and J by 2 bases, 6 bases remained unmatched. Here the CDR3 reads CASSLGQVPYEQYF. The CDR3 DNA sequence: TGTGCCAGCAGCCTCGGACAGGTCCCCTACGAGCAGTACTTC. Full variable domain (outside the CDR3, taken from reference TRBV11-3 and TRBJ2-7): EAGVVQSPRYKIIEKKQPVAFWCNPISGHNTLYWYLQNLGQGPELLIRYENEEAVDDSQLPKDRFSAERLKGVDSTLKIQPAELGDSAVYLCASSLGQVPYEQYFGPGTRLTVT.

The CDR3 protein is CASSLADRGLYGYTF. The CDR3 DNA sequence: TGTGCCAGCTCACTAGCGGACAGGGGGCTCTATGGCTACACCTTC. This chain connects TRBV18 to TRBJ1-2; 11 nucleotides line up with TRBD1. The germline V gene has CDR1 KGHSH and CDR2 LQKENI. V shed 4 bases and J 4 bases; nucleotides not matched to a gene: 5. The CDR3 totals 15 residues.

The table lists this clone with a few counts. The chain carries TRBV5-1 and TRBJ1-1, with a tentative D call TRBD1 (6 bases). CDR1 is SGHRS and CDR2 is YFSETQ in the germline V gene. V lost 3 bases, J lost 8 bases, and 14 bases lay in between. The CDR3 length is 13 residues. CDR3 region: CASSSQGQAEAFF. The CDR3 DNA follows: TGCGCCAGCAGCTCCCAGGGGCAGGCCGAAGCTTTCTTT.

This chain joins TRBV29-1 and TRBJ1-1; D uncertain. V gave up 4 bases and J gave up 7 bases, with 19 bases separating them. This CDR3 is built from 14 residues. CDR1 is SQVTM, CDR2 ANQGSEA, per germline. CDR3 in DNA: TGCAGCGTTGTTCCCAGCGTTACGGTGCATGAAGCTTTCTTT. As protein: CSVVPSVTVHEAFF.